Sequencing of this TCR beta chain was carried out in a study of blood T cell repertoires in COVID-19. Study-wide background: The United States, Italy and Spain were the sources of the acute and convalescent COVID-19 samples. The cDNA or gDNA used as material had been derived from T cells, B-cell-depleted T cells, or PBMCs.

The repertoire was sequenced with immunoSEQ multiplex PCR; TCRdb's copy has only in-frame clones and lacks some. This table holds about 380,000 clones, 85% to 90% found once. Self-reported history from a screening survey and questionnaire set each donor's cohort. CDR1 and CDR2 from the germline V gene are MNHEY and SVGAGI. CDR3 length: 14 amino acids. With 1 base removed from V and 5 bases from J, the gap between germline ends came to 11 bases. This chain links TRBV6-5 with TRBJ1-1, with a tentative D call TRBD1 (5 bases). The sequence was collected from a woman aged 18 to 35 who had recovered from COVID-19. The sequenced sample was PBMCs or T cells enriched from blood (not recorded which). The CDR3 loop is CASSYLGGETEAFF. The CDR3 nucleotides read TGTGCCAGCAGTTACTTGGGGGGTGAAACTGAAGCTTTCTTT.